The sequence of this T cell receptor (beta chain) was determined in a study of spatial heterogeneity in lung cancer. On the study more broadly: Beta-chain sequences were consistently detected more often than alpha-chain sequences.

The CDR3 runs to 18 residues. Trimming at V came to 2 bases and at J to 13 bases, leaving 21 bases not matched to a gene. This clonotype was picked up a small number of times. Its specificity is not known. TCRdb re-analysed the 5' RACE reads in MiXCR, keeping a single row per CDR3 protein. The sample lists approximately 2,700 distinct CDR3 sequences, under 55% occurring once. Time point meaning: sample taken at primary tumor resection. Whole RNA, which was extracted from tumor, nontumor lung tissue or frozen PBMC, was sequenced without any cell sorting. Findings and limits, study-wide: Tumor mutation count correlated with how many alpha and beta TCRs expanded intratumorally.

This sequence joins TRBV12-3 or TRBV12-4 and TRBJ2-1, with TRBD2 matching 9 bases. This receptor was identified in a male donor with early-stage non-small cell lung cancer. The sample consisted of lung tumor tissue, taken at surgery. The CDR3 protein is CASSLYKVAGEKRPGQFF. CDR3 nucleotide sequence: TGTGCCAGCAGTTTATATAAAGTAGCGGGGGAAAAGAGACCAGGCCAGTTCTTC.